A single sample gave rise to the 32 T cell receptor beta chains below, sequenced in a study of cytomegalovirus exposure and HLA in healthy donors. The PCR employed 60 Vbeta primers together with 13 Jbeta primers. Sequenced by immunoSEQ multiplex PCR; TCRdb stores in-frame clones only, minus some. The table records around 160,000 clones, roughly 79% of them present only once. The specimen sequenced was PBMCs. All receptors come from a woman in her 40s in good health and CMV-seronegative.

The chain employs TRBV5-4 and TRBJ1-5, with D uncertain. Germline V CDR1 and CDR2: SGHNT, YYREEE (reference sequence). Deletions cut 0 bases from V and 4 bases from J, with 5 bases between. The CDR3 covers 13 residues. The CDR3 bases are TGTGCCAGCAGCTTGGAACTTAATCAGCCCCAGCATTTT. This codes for CASSLELNQPQHF. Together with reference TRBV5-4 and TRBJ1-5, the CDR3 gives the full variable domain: ETGVTQSPTHLIKTRGQQVTLRCSSQSGHNTVSWYQQALGQGPQFIFQYYREEENGRGNFPPRFSGLQFPNYSSELNVNALELDDSALYLCASSLELNQPQHFGDGTRLSIL.

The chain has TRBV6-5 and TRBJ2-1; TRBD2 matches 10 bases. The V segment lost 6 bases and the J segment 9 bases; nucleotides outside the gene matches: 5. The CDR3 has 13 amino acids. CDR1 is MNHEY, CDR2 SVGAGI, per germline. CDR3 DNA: TGTGCCAGCAGGGCACTAGCGGGATTTGAGCAGTTCTTC. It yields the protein CASRALAGFEQFF.

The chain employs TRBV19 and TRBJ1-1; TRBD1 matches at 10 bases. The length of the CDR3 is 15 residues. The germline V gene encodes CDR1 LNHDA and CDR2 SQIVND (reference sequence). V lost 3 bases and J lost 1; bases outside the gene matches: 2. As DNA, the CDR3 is TGTGCCAGTAGTATGAGGACAGGGGGGAACACTGAAGCTTTCTTT. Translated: CASSMRTGGNTEAFF.

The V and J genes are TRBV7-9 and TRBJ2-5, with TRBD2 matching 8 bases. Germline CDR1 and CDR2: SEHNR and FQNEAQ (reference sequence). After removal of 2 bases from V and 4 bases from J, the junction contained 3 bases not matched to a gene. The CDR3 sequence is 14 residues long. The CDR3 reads CASSLSLAGETQYF. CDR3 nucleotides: TGTGCCAGCAGCTTAAGTCTAGCGGGAGAGACCCAGTACTTC.

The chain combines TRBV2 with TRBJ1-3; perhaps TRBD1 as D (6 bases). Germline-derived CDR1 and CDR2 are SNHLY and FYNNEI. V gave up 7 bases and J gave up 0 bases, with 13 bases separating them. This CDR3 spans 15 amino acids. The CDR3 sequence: CASNGQSSSGNTIYF. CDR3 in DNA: TGTGCCAGCAACGGACAGTCCAGCTCTGGAAACACCATATATTTT. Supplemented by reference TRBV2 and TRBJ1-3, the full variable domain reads EPEVTQTPSHQVTQMGQEVILRCVPISNHLYFYWYRQILGQKVEFLVSFYNNEISEKSEIFDDQFSVERPDGSNFTLKIRSTKLEDSAMYFCASNGQSSSGNTIYFGEGSWLTVV.

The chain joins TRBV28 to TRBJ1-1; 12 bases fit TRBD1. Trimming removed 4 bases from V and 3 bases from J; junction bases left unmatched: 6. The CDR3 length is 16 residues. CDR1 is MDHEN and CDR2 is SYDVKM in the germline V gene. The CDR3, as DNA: TGTGCCAGCAGTTCCGGGACAGGGGGCCTGGACACTGAAGCTTTCTTT. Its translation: CASSSGTGGLDTEAFF. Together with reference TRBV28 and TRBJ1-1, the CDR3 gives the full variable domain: DVKVTQSSRYLVKRTGEKVFLECVQDMDHENMFWYRQDPGLGLRLIYFSYDVKMKEKGDIPEGYSVSREKKERFSLILESASTNQTSMYLCASSSGTGGLDTEAFFGQGTRLTVV.

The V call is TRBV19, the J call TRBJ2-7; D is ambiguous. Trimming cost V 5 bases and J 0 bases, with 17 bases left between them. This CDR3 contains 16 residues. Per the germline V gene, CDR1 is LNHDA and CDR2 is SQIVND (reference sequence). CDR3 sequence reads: CASSLSAERSSYEQYF. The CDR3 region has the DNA TGTGCCAGTAGTCTCTCCGCGGAGCGTAGCTCCTACGAGCAGTACTTC.

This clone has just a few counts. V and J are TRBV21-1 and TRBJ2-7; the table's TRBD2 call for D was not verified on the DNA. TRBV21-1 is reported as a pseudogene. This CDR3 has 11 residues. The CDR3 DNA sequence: TGTGCCAGCAGCAAGTGCGACGAGCAGTACTTC. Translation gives CASSKCDEQYF.

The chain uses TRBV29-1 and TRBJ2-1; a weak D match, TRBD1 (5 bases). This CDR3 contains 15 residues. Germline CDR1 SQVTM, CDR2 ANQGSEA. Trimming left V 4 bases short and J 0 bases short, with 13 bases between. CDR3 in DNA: TGCAGCGTTGTCAGGGTTGAAAGCTCCTACAATGAGCAGTTCTTC. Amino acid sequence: CSVVRVESSYNEQFF.

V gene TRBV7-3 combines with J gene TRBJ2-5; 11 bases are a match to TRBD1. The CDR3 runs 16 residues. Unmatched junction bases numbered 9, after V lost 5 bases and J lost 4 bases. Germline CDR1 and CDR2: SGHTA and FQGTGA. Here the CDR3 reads CASSERRTGGRETQYF. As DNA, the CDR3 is TGTGCCAGCAGCGAAAGACGGACAGGGGGCCGAGAGACCCAGTACTTC.

As DNA, the CDR3 is TGTGCCTGGAGTCGGGGGGGACCCGGCACTGAAGCTTTCTTT. Its protein is CAWSRGGPGTEAFF. The rearrangement joins TRBV30 to TRBJ1-1; tentative D call: TRBD1 (5 bases). The germline V gene has CDR1 GTSNPN and CDR2 SVGIG (reference sequence). The CDR3 is 14 amino acids. Trimming shortened V by 2 bases and J by 4 bases, and 14 bases separated the two germline ends.

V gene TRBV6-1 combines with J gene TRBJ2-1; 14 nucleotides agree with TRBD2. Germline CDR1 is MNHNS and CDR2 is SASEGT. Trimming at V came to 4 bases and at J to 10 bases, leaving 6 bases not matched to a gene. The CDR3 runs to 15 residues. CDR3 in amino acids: CASSVGLAGVMEQFF. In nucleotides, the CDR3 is TGTGCCAGCAGTGTGGGACTAGCGGGAGTAATGGAGCAGTTCTTC.

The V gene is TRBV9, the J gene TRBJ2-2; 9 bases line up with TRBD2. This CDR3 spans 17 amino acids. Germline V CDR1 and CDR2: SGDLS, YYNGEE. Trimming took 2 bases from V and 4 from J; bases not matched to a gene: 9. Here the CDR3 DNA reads TGTGCCAGCAGCGTCTTATTAGCGGGAGAAATCACCGGGGAGCTGTTTTTT. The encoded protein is CASSVLLAGEITGELFF.

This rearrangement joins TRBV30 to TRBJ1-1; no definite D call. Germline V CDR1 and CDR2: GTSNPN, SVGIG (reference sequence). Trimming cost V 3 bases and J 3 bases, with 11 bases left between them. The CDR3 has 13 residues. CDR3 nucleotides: TGTGCCTGGAGAGGACTTAGGGACACTGAAGCTTTCTTT. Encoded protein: CAWRGLRDTEAFF.

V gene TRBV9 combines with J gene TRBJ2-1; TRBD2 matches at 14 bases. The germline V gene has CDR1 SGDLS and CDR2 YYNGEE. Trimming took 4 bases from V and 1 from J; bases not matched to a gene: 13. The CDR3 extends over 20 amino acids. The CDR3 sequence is CASSPSPGTSGSKSYNEQFF. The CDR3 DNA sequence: TGTGCCAGCAGCCCATCTCCCGGGACTAGCGGGAGTAAGTCCTACAATGAGCAGTTCTTC.

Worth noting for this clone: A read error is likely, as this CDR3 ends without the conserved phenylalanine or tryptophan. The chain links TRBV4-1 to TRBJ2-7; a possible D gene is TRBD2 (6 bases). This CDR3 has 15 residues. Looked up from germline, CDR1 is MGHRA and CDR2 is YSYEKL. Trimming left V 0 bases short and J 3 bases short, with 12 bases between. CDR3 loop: CASSQDELAGYEQYL. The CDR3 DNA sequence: TGCGCCAGCAGCCAAGATGAACTAGCCGGCTACGAGCAGTACCTC.

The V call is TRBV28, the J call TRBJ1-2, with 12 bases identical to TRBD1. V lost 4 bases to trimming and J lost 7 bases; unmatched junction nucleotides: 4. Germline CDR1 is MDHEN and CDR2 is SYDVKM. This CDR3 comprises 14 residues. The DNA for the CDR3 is TGTGCCAGCAGTTCCGGGACAGGGGGCCTTGGCTACACCTTC. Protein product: CASSSGTGGLGYTF.

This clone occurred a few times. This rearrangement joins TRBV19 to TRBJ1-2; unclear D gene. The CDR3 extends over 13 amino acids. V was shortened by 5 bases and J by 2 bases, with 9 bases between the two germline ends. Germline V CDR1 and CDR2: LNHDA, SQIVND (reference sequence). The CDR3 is CASSVTPNYGYTF. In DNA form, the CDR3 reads TGTGCCAGTAGTGTCACACCAAACTATGGCTACACCTTC.

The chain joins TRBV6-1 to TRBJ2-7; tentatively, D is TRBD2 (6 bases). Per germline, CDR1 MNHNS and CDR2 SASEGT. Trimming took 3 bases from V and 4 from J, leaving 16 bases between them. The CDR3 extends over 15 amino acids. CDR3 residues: CASSDGLANKYEQYF. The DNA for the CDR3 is TGTGCCAGCAGTGATGGTCTAGCGAATAAGTACGAGCAGTACTTC.

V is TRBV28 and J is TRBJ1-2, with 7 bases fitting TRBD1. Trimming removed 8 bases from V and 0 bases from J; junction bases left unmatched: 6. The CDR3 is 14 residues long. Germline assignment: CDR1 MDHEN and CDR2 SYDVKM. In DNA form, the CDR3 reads TGTGCCAGCTCACAGGGGACGGCTAACTATGGCTACACCTTC. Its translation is CASSQGTANYGYTF.

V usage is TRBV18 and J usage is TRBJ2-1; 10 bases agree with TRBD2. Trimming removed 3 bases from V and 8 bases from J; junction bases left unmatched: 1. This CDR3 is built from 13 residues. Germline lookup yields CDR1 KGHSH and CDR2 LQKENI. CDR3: CASSPGLAHEQFF. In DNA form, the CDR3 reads TGTGCCAGCTCACCGGGACTAGCGCATGAGCAGTTCTTC.

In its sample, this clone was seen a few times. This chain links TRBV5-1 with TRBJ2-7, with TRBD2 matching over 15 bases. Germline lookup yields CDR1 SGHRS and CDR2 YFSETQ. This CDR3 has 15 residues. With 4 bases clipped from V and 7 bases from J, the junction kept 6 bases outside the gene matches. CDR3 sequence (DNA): TGCGCCAGCAGCCCGGGACTAGCGGGAGGACAGGAGCAGTACTTC. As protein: CASSPGLAGGQEQYF.

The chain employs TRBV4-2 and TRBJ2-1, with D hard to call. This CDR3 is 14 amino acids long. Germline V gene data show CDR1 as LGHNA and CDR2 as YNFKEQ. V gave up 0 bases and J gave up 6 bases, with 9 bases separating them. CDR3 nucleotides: TGTGCCAGCAGCCAAGATCTAAATTCCAATGAGCAGTTCTTC. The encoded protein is CASSQDLNSNEQFF.

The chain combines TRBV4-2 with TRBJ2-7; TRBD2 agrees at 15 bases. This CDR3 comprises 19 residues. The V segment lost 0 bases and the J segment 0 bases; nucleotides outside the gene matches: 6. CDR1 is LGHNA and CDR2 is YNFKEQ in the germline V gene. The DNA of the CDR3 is TGTGCCAGCAGCCAAGAAGTGGGACTAGCGGGAGGTTTCTCCTACGAGCAGTACTTC. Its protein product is CASSQEVGLAGGFSYEQYF.

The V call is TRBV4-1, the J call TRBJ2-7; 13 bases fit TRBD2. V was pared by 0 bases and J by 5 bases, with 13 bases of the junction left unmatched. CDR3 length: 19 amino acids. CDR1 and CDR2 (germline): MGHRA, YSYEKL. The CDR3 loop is CASSQDPHTSGRARNEQYF. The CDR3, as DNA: TGCGCCAGCAGCCAAGACCCTCACACTAGCGGGAGGGCCAGGAACGAGCAGTACTTC.

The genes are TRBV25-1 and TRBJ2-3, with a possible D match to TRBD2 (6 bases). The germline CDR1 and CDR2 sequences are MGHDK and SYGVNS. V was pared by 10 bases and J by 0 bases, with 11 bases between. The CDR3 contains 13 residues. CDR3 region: CATGVTSTDTQYF. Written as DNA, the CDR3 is TGTGCCACGGGGGTAACGAGCACAGATACGCAGTATTTT.

The CDR3 DNA follows: TGCAGCGTTGAGGGACAGGGTAATGAGCAGTTCTTC. Translating it yields CSVEGQGNEQFF. The chain couples TRBV29-1 to TRBJ2-1; TRBD1 matches at 9 bases. Germline trimming cut 3 bases from V and 7 bases from J; bases unmatched to any gene: 1. Germline CDR1 and CDR2: SQVTM and ANQGSEA. The CDR3 loop spans 12 amino acids.

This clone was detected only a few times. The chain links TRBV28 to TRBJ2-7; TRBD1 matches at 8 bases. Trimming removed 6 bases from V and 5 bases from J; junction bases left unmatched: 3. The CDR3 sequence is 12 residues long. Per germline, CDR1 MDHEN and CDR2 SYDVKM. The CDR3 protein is CASRRTGNEQYF. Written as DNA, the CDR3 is TGTGCCAGCAGGCGGACAGGGAACGAGCAGTACTTC.

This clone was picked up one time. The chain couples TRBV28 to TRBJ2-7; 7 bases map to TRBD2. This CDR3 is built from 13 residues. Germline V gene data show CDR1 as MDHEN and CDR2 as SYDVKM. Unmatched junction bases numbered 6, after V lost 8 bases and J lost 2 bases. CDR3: CASRPSGPYEQYF. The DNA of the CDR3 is TGTGCCAGCCGACCTAGCGGCCCCTACGAGCAGTACTTC.

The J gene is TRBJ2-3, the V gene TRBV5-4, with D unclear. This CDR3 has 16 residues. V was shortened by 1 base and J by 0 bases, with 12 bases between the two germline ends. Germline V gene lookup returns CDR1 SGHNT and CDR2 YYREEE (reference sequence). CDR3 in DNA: TGTGCCAGCAGCTTGCCGACACTCGCTAGCACAGATACGCAGTATTTT. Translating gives CASSLPTLASTDTQYF.

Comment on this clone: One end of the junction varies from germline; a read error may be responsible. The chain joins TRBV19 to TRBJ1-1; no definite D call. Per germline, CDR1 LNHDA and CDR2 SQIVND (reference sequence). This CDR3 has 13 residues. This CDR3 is CASSIGRETEAFF. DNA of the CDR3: TGTGCCAGTAGTATAGGGAGGGAAACTGAGGCTTTCTTT.

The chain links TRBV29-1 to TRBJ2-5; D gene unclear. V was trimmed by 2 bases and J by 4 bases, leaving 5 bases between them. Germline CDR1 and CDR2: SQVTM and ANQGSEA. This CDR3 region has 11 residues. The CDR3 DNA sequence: TGCAGCGTTGAACTCCGAGAGACCCAGTACTTC. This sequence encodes CSVELRETQYF.